The 15 T cell receptor beta chains reported below all come from one sample, sequenced in a study of T cell responses to AZD1222 COVID-19 vaccine. Method: immunoSEQ multiplex PCR; TCRdb's copy keeps in-frame clones and lacks some. The sample records fewer than 200,000 clones, around 88% being singletons. Sequences were derived from peripheral blood, sampled 28 days after the second AZD1222 dose. All receptors derive from an adult who received the AZD1222 COVID-19 vaccine.

This clone appeared a single time. The rearrangement links TRBV7-2 to TRBJ1-2; unclear D gene. CDR3 length: 12 amino acids. Trimming removed 2 bases from V and 8 bases from J, with 9 bases in between. The V gene's germline CDR1 is SGHTA and CDR2 FQGNSA. This CDR3 reads CASSLRGMGYTF. The DNA of the CDR3 is TGTGCCAGCAGCTTAAGAGGGATGGGCTACACCTTC.

The chain carries TRBV7-3 and TRBJ1-6; TRBD1 agrees at 7 bases. CDR3 length: 15 residues. CDR1 is SGHTA and CDR2 is FQGTGA in the germline V gene. J was trimmed by 10 bases and V by 5 bases; bases with no gene match: 11. Here the CDR3 reads CASSLEQGSWSPLHF. For the CDR3, the DNA is TGTGCCAGCAGCCTGGAACAGGGGAGTTGGTCACCCCTCCACTTT.

The V gene is TRBV19, the J gene TRBJ2-1; tentatively, D is TRBD1 (5 bases). Per germline, CDR1 LNHDA and CDR2 SQIVND (reference sequence). The CDR3 spans 13 residues. V lost 4 bases and J 7 bases, leaving 11 bases between the germline ends. CDR3 residues: CASSKRQMNEQFF. CDR3 coding DNA: TGTGCCAGTAGTAAACGACAGATGAATGAGCAGTTCTTC.

The V gene is TRBV12-3 or TRBV12-4, the J gene TRBJ1-6, with unresolved D. Trimming left V 5 bases short and J 10 bases short, with 12 bases between. The CDR3 length is 13 residues. DNA for the CDR3: TGTGCCAGCAGTACTCGCGAGGGATCACCCCTCCACTTT. It is translated as CASSTREGSPLHF.

The chain combines TRBV1 with TRBJ1-1. TRBV1 is listed as a pseudogene. The CDR3 is made up of 14 amino acids. CDR3 residues: CTSSQECTGTEAFF. The CDR3 DNA follows: TGCACCAGCAGCCAAGAGTGTACCGGCACTGAAGCTTTCTTT.

The chain joins TRBV7-3 to TRBJ2-6; D is uncertain. The CDR3 consists of 18 residues. V lost 5 bases and J 1 base, leaving 18 bases between the germline ends. Germline values: CDR1 SGHTA, CDR2 FQGTGA. The chain's CDR3 is CASSRFGGFASGANVLTF. Here the CDR3 DNA reads TGTGCCAGCAGCCGATTCGGTGGCTTCGCATCTGGGGCCAACGTCCTGACTTTC.

This chain joins TRBV6-2 or TRBV6-3 and TRBJ2-3; 7 nucleotides match TRBD1. With 5 bases clipped from V and 3 bases from J, the junction kept 11 bases outside the gene matches. The germline CDR1 and CDR2 sequences are MNHEY and SVGEGT. The CDR3 spans 16 residues. The CDR3, as DNA: TGTGCCAGCAGTAGGGGGACAGCGAGACAAACAGATACGCAGTATTTT. Translated: CASSRGTARQTDTQYF.

The chain recombines TRBV18 with TRBJ1-3; D may be TRBD1 (6 bases). From germline, CDR1 is KGHSH and CDR2 LQKENI. V lost 3 bases and J 0 bases, leaving 9 bases between the germline ends. This CDR3 spans 15 amino acids. CDR3 bases: TGTGCCAGCTCACCGACAGGAAACTCTGGAAACACCATATATTTT. Translated: CASSPTGNSGNTIYF.

The chain recombines TRBV12-5 with TRBJ1-3; weak D call: TRBD1 (5 bases). The V gene lost 3 bases and the J gene lost 4 bases, with 13 bases spanning the gap. The CDR3 length is 15 residues. Germline V gene data show CDR1 as LGHNT and CDR2 as FRNRAP. The CDR3 DNA reads TGTGCTAGTGGTTTAGCCTTGGGGACGGGAAACACCATATATTTT. This translates into CASGLALGTGNTIYF. Using reference TRBV12-5 and TRBJ1-3 for the parts outside the CDR3, the full variable domain is DARVTQTPRHKVTEMGQEVTMRCQPILGHNTVFWYRQTMMQGLELLAYFRNRAPLDDSGMPKDRFSAEMPDATLATLKIQPSEPRDSAVYFCASGLALGTGNTIYFGEGSWLTVV.

The rearrangement joins TRBV5-1 to TRBJ1-3; D not resolved. V lost 0 bases to trimming and J lost 5 bases, with 15 bases between them. The CDR3 has 16 residues. Looked up from germline, CDR1 is SGHRS and CDR2 is YFSETQ. The CDR3 sequence is CASSLDGPGGRNTIYF. The CDR3, as DNA: TGCGCCAGCAGCTTGGACGGGCCCGGCGGTAGAAACACCATATATTTT.

CDR3: CASRLGLLQETQYF. CDR3 nucleotide sequence: TGTGCCAGCAGACTGGGACTCCTCCAAGAGACCCAGTACTTC. The chain combines TRBV11-1 with TRBJ2-5; D might be TRBD2 (6 bases). CDR3 length: 14 amino acids. Germline V gene data show CDR1 as SGHAT and CDR2 as FQDESV (reference sequence). The ends were cut back, 6 bases at V and 1 base at J, with 12 bases in the middle.

This clone was picked up a small number of times. V usage is TRBV6-6 and J usage is TRBJ2-7, with D unclear. V was pared by 2 bases and J by 1 base, with 6 bases between. Germline CDR1 reads MNHNY; CDR2 reads SVGAGI (reference sequence). The CDR3 runs 13 residues. CDR3 bases: TGTGCCAGCAGTTACGCCACATCCTACGAGCAGTACTTC. This codes for CASSYATSYEQYF.

The chain joins TRBV4-1 to TRBJ1-1; D might be TRBD1 (6 bases). Germline V gene sequence: CDR1 MGHRA, CDR2 YSYEKL. Trimming stripped 0 bases from V and 0 bases from J, with 14 bases between. The CDR3 has 17 amino acids. The CDR3 loop reads CASSQDSGGRMNTEAFF. The CDR3 region has the DNA TGCGCCAGCAGCCAAGATTCGGGGGGCAGAATGAACACTGAAGCTTTCTTT.

This sequence joins TRBV7-8 and TRBJ2-7; D not certain. With 1 base removed from V and 3 bases from J, the gap between germline ends came to 7 bases. The CDR3 totals 13 residues. Germline V gene lookup returns CDR1 SGHVS and CDR2 FQNEAQ. The CDR3 DNA reads as TGTGCCAGCAGCTTAGGGCAAAACTACGAGCAGTACTTC. Amino acids: CASSLGQNYEQYF.

The chain links TRBV4-2 to TRBJ2-5, with no clear D. CDR3 length: 16 amino acids. V was pared by 0 bases and J by 5 bases, with 16 bases between. The V gene's germline CDR1 is LGHNA and CDR2 YNFKEQ. As DNA, the CDR3 is TGTGCCAGCAGCCAAGATTATCCGGGTTTGGGGGAGACCCAGTACTTC. Translated: CASSQDYPGLGETQYF.